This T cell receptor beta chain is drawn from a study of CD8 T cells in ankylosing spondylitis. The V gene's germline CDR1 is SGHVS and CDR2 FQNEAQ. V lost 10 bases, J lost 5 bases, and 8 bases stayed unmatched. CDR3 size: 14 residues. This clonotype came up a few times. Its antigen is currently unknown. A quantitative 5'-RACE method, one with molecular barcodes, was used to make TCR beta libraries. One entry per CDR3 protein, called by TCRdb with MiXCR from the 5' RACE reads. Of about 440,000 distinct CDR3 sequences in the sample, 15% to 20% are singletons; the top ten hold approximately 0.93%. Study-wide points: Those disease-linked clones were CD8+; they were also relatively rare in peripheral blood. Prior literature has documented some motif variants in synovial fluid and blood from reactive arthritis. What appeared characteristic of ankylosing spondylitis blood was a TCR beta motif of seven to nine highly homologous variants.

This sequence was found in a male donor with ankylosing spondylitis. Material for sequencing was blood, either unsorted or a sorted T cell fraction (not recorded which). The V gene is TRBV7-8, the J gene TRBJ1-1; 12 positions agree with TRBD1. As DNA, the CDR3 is TGTGCCACCCGGGACAGGGGGCGCAGAACTGAAGCTTTCTTT. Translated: CATRDRGRRTEAFF.